The sequence of this TCR beta chain was determined in a study of neurological immune-mediated disorders. Study-wide results and limits: Whereas HTLV-1-associated myelopathy showed the most TCR clonal expansion, multiple sclerosis showed the least, with levels below those of healthy controls. When the repertoires were sorted by phylogenetic grouping, those of 18 of 34 multiple sclerosis patients ended up in one related-CDR3 cluster, a possible signature.

This CDR3 is built from 14 residues. The germline V gene encodes CDR1 DFQATT and CDR2 SNEGSKA (reference sequence). Trimming removed 6 bases at V and 8 bases at J, with 22 bases between. This clonotype was found many times. Antigen: not known. One entry per CDR3 protein, called by TCRdb with MiXCR from the 5' RACE reads. Here the sample spans about 62,000 distinct CDR3 sequences, about 3.7% being singletons. The sequence was obtained from a woman in her forties or fifties with multiple sclerosis. The sample comprised PBMCs. V gene TRBV20-1 combines with J gene TRBJ1-2; TRBD1 is a possible D gene (5 bases). In nucleotides, the CDR3 is TGCAGTGCCCCACAAGGTCAGGGTTATATCGGCTACACCTTC. Amino acids: CSAPQGQGYIGYTF.